Listed below are T cell receptor beta chains from one sample, sequenced in a study of blood T cells in healthy people across ages. TCRdb reprocessed the 5' RACE reads via MiXCR and lists one record per CDR3 protein. The data hold 550,000 to 800,000 distinct CDR3 sequences, with more than 20% observed a single time. The sample comprised blood. These TCRs come from a man aged 65 to 85 in good health. Both conserved end residues are part of each CDR3. Each record gives: D gene, V gene, J gene, clone size, CDR3 protein, CDR3 DNA. The D gene is left open where the match is weak. Size is stated for part of the rows, as once, few or many counts, or as a class when the clone is expanded.

-	TRBV20-1	TRBJ2-3	few	CSARGLGETQYF	TGCAGTGCTAGAGGATTGGGCGAGACGCAGTATTTT
-	TRBV7-3	TRBJ2-5	few	CASSPLGTRETQYF	TGTGCCAGCAGCCCCTTGGGCACGAGGGAGACCCAGTACTTC
-	TRBV3-1	TRBJ2-3	few	CASSQVGGATDTQYF	TGTGCCAGCAGCCAAGTCGGGGGCGCCACAGATACGCAGTATTTT
-	TRBV20-1	TRBJ2-2	-	CSARVGSVNTGELFF	TGCAGTGCTAGAGTTGGTAGCGTGAACACCGGGGAGCTGTTTTTT
TRBD1	TRBV12-3/TRBV12-4	TRBJ2-5	few	CASSFQQGSETQYF	TGTGCCAGCAGTTTCCAACAGGGGTCGGAGACCCAGTACTTC
TRBD1	TRBV5-1	TRBJ1-4	-	CASSSTPKLDRKYEKLFF	TGCGCCAGCAGCTCAACGCCGAAACTGGACAGGAAATATGAAAAACTGTTTTTT
TRBD2	TRBV29-1	TRBJ2-1	many	CSVGGGSYNEQFF	TGCAGCGTCGGGGGGGGGTCCTACAATGAGCAGTTCTTC
-	TRBV2	TRBJ2-5	-	CTSSDGNREETQYF	TGTACCAGCAGTGATGGGAACAGGGAAGAGACCCAGTACTTC
TRBD1	TRBV18	TRBJ1-2	few	CASSGQNLNYGYTF	TGTGCCAGCTCGGGACAGAATCTTAACTATGGCTACACCTTC
TRBD2	TRBV5-6	TRBJ2-7	-	CASSLAPSGVYEQYF	TGTGCCAGCAGCTTGGCGCCTAGCGGGGTCTACGAGCAGTACTTC
TRBD2	TRBV24-1	TRBJ2-7	-	CATKALAAYEQYF	TGTGCCACCAAGGCACTAGCGGCCTACGAGCAGTACTTC
TRBD1	TRBV20-1	TRBJ1-4	many	CSARDTSGQGREKLFF	TGCAGTGCTAGAGATACCTCGGGACAGGGCCGCGAAAAACTGTTTTTT
-	TRBV2	TRBJ1-5	few	CASSESGQSNQPQHF	TGTGCCAGCAGTGAAAGCGGACAGAGCAATCAGCCCCAGCATTTT
-	TRBV7-2	TRBJ2-7	-	CASSLGVAGQSYEQYF	TGTGCCAGCAGCTTAGGCGTGGCGGGACAGTCCTACGAGCAGTACTTC
TRBD1	TRBV20-1	TRBJ2-7	-	CSASPTQGAGAYEQYF	TGCAGTGCTAGTCCTACCCAGGGGGCTGGGGCCTACGAGCAGTACTTC
TRBD2	TRBV29-1	TRBJ2-1	many	CSVAGLASIKFF	TGCAGCGTCGCCGGACTAGCGAGCATTAAGTTCTTC
-	TRBV20-1	TRBJ2-3	-	CSASGLGTDTQYF	TGCAGTGCTAGCGGTTTAGGAACAGATACGCAGTATTTT
-	TRBV10-3	TRBJ1-6	-	CAISESRGKNSPLHF	TGTGCCATCAGTGAGTCGAGGGGGAAGAATTCACCCCTCCACTTT
-	TRBV6-2/TRBV6-3	TRBJ2-3	-	CASSQGRVNTDTQYF	TGTGCCAGCAGCCAGGGCCGGGTAAACACAGATACGCAGTATTTT
TRBD1	TRBV4-1	TRBJ2-1	few	CASSQGDREVDEQFF	TGCGCCAGCAGCCAAGGGGACAGGGAAGTCGATGAGCAGTTCTTC
-	TRBV20-1	TRBJ2-1	few	CSASDPGTDGDEQFF	TGCAGTGCATCTGACCCCGGGACGGACGGTGATGAGCAGTTCTTC
TRBD2	TRBV5-1	TRBJ2-2	-	CASSLASGRAVGELFF	TGCGCCAGCAGCTTAGCAAGCGGGAGAGCGGTCGGGGAGCTGTTTTTT
-	TRBV4-1	TRBJ2-6	-	CASSQDQDSGANVLTF	TGCGCCAGCAGCCAAGATCAGGATTCTGGGGCCAACGTCCTGACTTTC
-	TRBV5-5	TRBJ1-2	-	CASRPDGVYGYTF	TGTGCCAGCAGACCGGACGGTGTCTATGGCTACACCTTC
TRBD1	TRBV7-8	TRBJ2-3	few	CASSLGTGGATDTQYF	TGTGCCAGCAGCTTGGGGACAGGGGGCGCGACAGATACGCAGTATTTT
-	TRBV10-3	TRBJ2-7	few	CAISVGQDWSGDEQYF	TGTGCCATCAGTGTAGGTCAGGATTGGTCGGGTGACGAGCAGTACTTC
TRBD1	TRBV6-5	TRBJ2-7	few	CASRRTGKEREQYF	TGTGCCAGCAGGAGGACAGGGAAGGAGCGCGAGCAGTACTTC
-	TRBV29-1	TRBJ2-1	-	CSVEEAGSGTDNEQFF	TGCAGCGTTGAAGAAGCCGGAAGCGGGACAGACAATGAGCAGTTCTTC
-	TRBV20-1	TRBJ2-7	few	CSARDVRPSREQYF	TGCAGTGCTAGAGATGTCCGCCCATCCAGGGAGCAGTACTTC
-	TRBV28	TRBJ2-1	-	CASSRNLVDQFF	TGTGCCAGCAGTCGAAATTTGGTAGACCAGTTCTTC
-	TRBV3-1	TRBJ2-5	-	CASSQEGNRWETQYF	TGTGCCAGCAGCCAAGAGGGGAATCGATGGGAGACCCAGTACTTC
-	TRBV24-1	TRBJ2-5	-	CATIPASAQETQYF	TGTGCCACCATTCCCGCTAGCGCTCAAGAGACCCAGTACTTC
TRBD2	TRBV7-2	TRBJ2-7	few	CASSLGGSGIEQYF	TGTGCCAGCAGCTTAGGCGGAAGCGGGATCGAGCAGTACTTC
-	TRBV28	TRBJ2-1	-	CASLEGGLDNEQFF	TGTGCCAGCTTAGAGGGAGGCCTCGACAATGAGCAGTTCTTC
-	TRBV20-1	TRBJ2-7	-	CSATPLGGANEQYF	TGCAGTGCTACCCCATTGGGGGGCGCAAACGAGCAGTACTTC
-	TRBV29-1	TRBJ2-1	many	CSVEYNEQFF	TGCAGCGTTGAGTACAATGAGCAGTTCTTC
TRBD1	TRBV11-2	TRBJ2-7	-	CASKGHRDSEKSYEQYF	TGTGCCAGCAAAGGCCATCGGGACAGCGAGAAGTCCTACGAGCAGTACTTC
TRBD1	TRBV6-5	TRBJ1-3	-	CASAQRTGSGNTIYF	TGTGCCAGCGCCCAAAGGACAGGCTCTGGAAACACCATATATTTT
-	TRBV20-1	TRBJ1-5	few	CSARVGVGQPQHF	TGCAGTGCTAGAGTAGGGGTTGGCCAGCCCCAGCATTTT
-	TRBV27	TRBJ1-6	-	CASSLSGSISSYNSPLHF	TGTGCCAGCAGTTTATCTGGCTCGATAAGCTCCTATAATTCACCCCTCCACTTT
-	TRBV5-5	TRBJ2-1	-	CASSTTGSYNEQFF	TGTGCCAGCAGCACAACAGGCTCCTACAATGAGCAGTTCTTC